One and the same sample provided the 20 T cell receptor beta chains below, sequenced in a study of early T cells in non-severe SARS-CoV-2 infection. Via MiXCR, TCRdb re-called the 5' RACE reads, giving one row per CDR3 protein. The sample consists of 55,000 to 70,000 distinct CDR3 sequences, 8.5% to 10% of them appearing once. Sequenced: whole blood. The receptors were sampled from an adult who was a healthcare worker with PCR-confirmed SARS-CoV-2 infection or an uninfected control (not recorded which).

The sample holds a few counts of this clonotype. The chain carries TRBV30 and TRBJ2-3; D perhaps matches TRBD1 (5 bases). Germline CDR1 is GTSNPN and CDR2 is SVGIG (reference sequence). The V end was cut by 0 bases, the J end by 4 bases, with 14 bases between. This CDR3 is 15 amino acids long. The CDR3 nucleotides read TGTGCCTGGAGTGTCGGGCAGGGAAGCGCAGATACGCAGTATTTT. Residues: CAWSVGQGSADTQYF.

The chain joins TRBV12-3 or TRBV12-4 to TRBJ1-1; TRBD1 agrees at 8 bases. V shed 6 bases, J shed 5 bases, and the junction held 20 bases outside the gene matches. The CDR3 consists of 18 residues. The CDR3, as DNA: TGTGCCAGCAGCCCAACCCCCGGGAGGACAGGGAGGAAGACTGAAGCTTTCTTT. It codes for CASSPTPGRTGRKTEAFF.

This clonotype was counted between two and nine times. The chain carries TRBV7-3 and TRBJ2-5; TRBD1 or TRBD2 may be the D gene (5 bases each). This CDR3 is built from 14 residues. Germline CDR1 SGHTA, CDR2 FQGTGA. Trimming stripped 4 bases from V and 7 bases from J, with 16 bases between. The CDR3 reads CASSWDRGSGTQYF. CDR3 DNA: TGTGCCAGCAGCTGGGACCGCGGATCGGGGACCCAGTACTTC. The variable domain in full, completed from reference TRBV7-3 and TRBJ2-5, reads GAGVSQTPSNKVTEKGKYVELRCDPISGHTALYWYRQSLGQGPEFLIYFQGTGAADDSGLPNDRFFAVRPEGSVSTLKIQRTERGDSAVYLCASSWDRGSGTQYFGPGTRLLVL.

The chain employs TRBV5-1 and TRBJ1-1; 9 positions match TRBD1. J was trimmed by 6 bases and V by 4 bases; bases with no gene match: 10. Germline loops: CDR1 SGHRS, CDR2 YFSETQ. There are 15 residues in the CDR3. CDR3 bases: TGCGCCAGCAGCATGAGTGGACAGGGGAGGTCTGAAGCTTTCTTT. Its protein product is CASSMSGQGRSEAFF.

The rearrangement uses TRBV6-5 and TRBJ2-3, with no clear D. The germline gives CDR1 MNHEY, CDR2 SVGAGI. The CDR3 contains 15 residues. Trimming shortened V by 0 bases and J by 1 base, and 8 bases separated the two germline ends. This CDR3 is CASSYSPRRTDTQYF. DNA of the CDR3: TGTGCCAGCAGTTACTCGCCTCGACGCACAGATACGCAGTATTTT.

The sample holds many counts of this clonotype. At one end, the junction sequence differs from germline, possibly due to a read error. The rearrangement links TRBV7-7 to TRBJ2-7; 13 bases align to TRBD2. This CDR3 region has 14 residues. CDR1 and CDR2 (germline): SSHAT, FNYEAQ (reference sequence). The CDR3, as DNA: TGTGCTAGCAGCTCCGGACTAGCGGGAGATGAGCAGTACTTC. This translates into CASSSGLAGDEQYF.

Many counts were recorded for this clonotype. The CDR3 spells CASSRETGDYGYTF. CDR3 nucleotide sequence: TGTGCCAGCAGCCGCGAAACCGGTGACTATGGCTACACCTTC. This chain joins TRBV7-9 and TRBJ1-2; D not certain. The CDR3 is 14 amino acids. The germline CDR1 and CDR2 sequences are SEHNR and FQNEAQ (reference sequence). V gave up 5 bases and J gave up 3 bases, with 13 bases separating them.

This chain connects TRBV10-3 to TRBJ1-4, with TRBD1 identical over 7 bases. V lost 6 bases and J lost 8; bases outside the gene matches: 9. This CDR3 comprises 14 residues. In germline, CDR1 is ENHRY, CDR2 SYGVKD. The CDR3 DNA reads TGTGCCATCAGCAGGACAGGCCCGGGGGAAAAACTGTTTTTT. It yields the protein CAISRTGPGEKLFF.

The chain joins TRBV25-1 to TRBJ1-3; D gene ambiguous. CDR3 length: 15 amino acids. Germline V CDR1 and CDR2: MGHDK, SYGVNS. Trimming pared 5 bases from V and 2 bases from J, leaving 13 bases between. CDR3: CASSPLSRAGNTIYF. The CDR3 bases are TGTGCCAGCAGTCCTCTGAGTAGGGCTGGAAACACCATATATTTT.

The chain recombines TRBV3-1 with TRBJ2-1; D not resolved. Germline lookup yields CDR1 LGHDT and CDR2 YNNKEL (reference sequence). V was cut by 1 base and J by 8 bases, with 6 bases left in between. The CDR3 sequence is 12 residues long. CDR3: CASSQVRHEQFF. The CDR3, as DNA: TGTGCCAGCAGCCAAGTAAGGCATGAGCAGTTCTTC.

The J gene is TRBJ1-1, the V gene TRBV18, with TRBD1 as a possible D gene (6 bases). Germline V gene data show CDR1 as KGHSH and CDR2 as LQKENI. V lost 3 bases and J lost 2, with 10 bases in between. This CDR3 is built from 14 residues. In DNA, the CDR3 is TGTGCCAGCTCACCTCCCGGGACAAACACTGAAGCTTTCTTT. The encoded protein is CASSPPGTNTEAFF.

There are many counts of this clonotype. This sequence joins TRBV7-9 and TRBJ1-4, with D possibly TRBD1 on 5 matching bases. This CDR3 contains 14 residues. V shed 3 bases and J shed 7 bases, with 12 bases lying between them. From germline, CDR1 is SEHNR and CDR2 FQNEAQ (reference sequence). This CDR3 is CASSFKGFGEKLFF. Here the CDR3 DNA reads TGTGCCAGCAGCTTCAAGGGGTTCGGTGAAAAACTGTTTTTT.

CDR3 sequence reads: CASRARLAFF. In nucleotides, the CDR3 is TGTGCCAGCAGGGCCCGTTTGGCTTTCTTT. The rearrangement joins TRBV6-4 to TRBJ1-1; D not certain. Germline CDR1 MRHNA, CDR2 SNTAGT. Trimming stripped 6 bases from V and 11 bases from J, with 10 bases between. This CDR3 contains 10 residues.

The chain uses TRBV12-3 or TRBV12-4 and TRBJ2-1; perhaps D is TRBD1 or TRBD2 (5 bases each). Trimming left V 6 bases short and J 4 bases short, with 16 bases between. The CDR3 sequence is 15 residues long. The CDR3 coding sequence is TGTGCCAGCAGCCCGGGGTCAGGGTTATACAATGAGCAGTTCTTC. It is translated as CASSPGSGLYNEQFF.

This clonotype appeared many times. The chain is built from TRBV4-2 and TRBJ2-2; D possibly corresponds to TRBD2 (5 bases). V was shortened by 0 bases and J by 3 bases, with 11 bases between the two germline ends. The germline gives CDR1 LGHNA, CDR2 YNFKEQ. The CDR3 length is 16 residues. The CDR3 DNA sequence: TGTGCCAGCAGCCAAGAGCCCCCCGGGGACACCGGGGAGCTGTTTTTT. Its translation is CASSQEPPGDTGELFF.

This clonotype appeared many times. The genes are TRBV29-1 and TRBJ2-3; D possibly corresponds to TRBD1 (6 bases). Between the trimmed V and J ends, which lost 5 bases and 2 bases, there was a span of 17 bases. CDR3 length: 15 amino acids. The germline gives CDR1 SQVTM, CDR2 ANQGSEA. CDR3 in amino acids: CSVQGSRGYTDTQYF. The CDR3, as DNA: TGCAGCGTTCAGGGATCGAGGGGGTACACAGATACGCAGTATTTT.

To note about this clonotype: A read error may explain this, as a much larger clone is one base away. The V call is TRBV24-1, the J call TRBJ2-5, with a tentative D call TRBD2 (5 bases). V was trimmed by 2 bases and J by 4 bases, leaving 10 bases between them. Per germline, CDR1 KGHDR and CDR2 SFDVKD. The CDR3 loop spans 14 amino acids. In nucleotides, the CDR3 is TGTGCCACCAGTGATTCCGGACGGGGAGAGACCCAGTACTTC. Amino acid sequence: CATSDSGRGETQYF.

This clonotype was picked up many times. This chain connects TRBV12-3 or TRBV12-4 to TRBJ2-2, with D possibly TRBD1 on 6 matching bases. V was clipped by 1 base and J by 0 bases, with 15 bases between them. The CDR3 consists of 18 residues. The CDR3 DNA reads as TGTGCCAGCAGTTTAGGCAGGGGAAGCGCGACGAACACCGGGGAGCTGTTTTTT. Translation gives CASSLGRGSATNTGELFF.

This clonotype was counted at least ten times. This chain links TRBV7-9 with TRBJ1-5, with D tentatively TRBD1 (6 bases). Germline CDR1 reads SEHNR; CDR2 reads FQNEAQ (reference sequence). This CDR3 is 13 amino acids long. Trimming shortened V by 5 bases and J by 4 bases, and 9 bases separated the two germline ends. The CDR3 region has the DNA TGTGCCAGCAGCCGCGGACAGAATCAGCCCCAGCATTTT. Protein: CASSRGQNQPQHF. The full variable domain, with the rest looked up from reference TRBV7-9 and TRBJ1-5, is DTGVSQNPRHKITKRGQNVTFRCDPISEHNRLYWYRQTLGQGPEFLTYFQNEAQLEKSRLLSDRFSAERPKGSFSTLEIQRTEQGDSAMYLCASSRGQNQPQHFGDGTRLSIL.

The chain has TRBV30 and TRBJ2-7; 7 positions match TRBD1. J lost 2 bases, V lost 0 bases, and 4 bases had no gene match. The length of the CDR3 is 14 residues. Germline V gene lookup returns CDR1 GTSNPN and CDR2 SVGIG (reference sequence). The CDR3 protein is CAWSVTGAPYEQYF. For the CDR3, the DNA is TGTGCCTGGAGTGTTACAGGGGCTCCCTACGAGCAGTACTTC.